Below, 20 T cell receptor beta chains from the same sample are listed, as sequenced in a study of cytomegalovirus exposure and HLA in healthy donors. Vbeta (60) and Jbeta (13) primers were used in the PCR. Generated by immunoSEQ multiplex PCR, the TCRdb table keeps only in-frame clones and is missing some. The sample shows around 200,000 clones, roughly 87% of them seen only once. Sample: PBMCs. These TCRs come from a man aged 50-60 years in good health and CMV-seronegative.

The chain combines TRBV6-1 with TRBJ1-5; 9 positions match TRBD1. The germline V gene has CDR1 MNHNS and CDR2 SASEGT. There are 14 residues in the CDR3. The V gene end was trimmed by 6 bases and the J gene end by 3 bases; junction bases not matched to a gene: 3. The CDR3 loop is CASSGTGLNQPQHF. DNA for the CDR3: TGTGCCAGCAGCGGGACAGGGCTCAATCAGCCCCAGCATTTT.

The V and J genes are TRBV7-9 and TRBJ1-2; TRBD1 agrees at 12 bases. V gave up 6 bases and J gave up 6 bases; unmatched junction bases: 8. The germline V gene encodes CDR1 SEHNR and CDR2 FQNEAQ (reference sequence). The CDR3 has 15 amino acids. CDR3 amino acids: CASRPTGTGGHGYTF. The CDR3 nucleotides are TGTGCCAGCAGACCGACCGGGACAGGGGGCCATGGCTACACCTTC.

This sequence joins TRBV30 and TRBJ1-3; tentative D call: TRBD1 (5 bases). V was clipped by 4 bases and J by 1 base, with 8 bases between them. Germline assignment: CDR1 GTSNPN and CDR2 SVGIG (reference sequence). The CDR3 extends over 13 amino acids. The CDR3 here is CAWIRASGNTIYF. The DNA for the CDR3 is TGTGCCTGGATCAGGGCTTCTGGAAACACCATATATTTT.

A few counts support this clone. This chain joins TRBV6-5 and TRBJ1-6; perhaps TRBD1 as D (6 bases). Trimming removed 10 bases at V and 5 bases at J, with 18 bases between. The V gene's germline CDR1 is MNHEY and CDR2 SVGAGI. The CDR3 spans 15 residues. CDR3 sequence (DNA): TGTGCCACCCTTCCGTCGGACAGAAATAATTCACCCCTCCACTTT. It translates to CATLPSDRNNSPLHF.

The genes are TRBV7-6 and TRBJ2-3; a weak D match, TRBD1 (5 bases). V dropped 0 bases and J dropped 4 bases, with 8 bases sitting between them. Germline V gives CDR1 SGHVS, CDR2 FNYEAQ. There are 14 residues in the CDR3. The CDR3 nucleotides are TGTGCCAGCAGCTTAGCGTCAGGGTCAGATACGCAGTATTTT. Translated: CASSLASGSDTQYF.

This chain connects TRBV7-2 to TRBJ2-5, with 7 bases lining up with TRBD2. In germline, CDR1 is SGHTA, CDR2 FQGNSA. This CDR3 has 16 residues. Losses at the gene ends were 1 base for V and 9 bases for J; bases not matched to a gene: 14. The CDR3 protein is CASSLGAAGPSGAQYF. CDR3 DNA: TGTGCCAGCAGCTTAGGGGCAGCGGGGCCCTCCGGGGCCCAGTACTTC.

The sample holds a few counts of this clone. This sequence joins TRBV2 and TRBJ1-6, with no clear D. Germline assignment: CDR1 SNHLY and CDR2 FYNNEI. Between the trimmed V and J ends, which lost 3 bases and 9 bases, there was a span of 3 bases. The CDR3 extends over 11 amino acids. CDR3 in amino acids: CASSDSSPLHF. In nucleotides, the CDR3 is TGTGCCAGCAGTGATAGTTCACCCCTCCACTTT.

The V gene is TRBV5-8, the J gene TRBJ2-1, with 8 bases identical to TRBD2. Germline V lookup: CDR1 SGHTS, CDR2 YDEGEE. The CDR3 has 15 amino acids. Trimming took 1 base from V and 4 from J; bases not matched to a gene: 4. The CDR3 region is CASSLRGGLYNEQFF. The DNA of the CDR3 is TGTGCCAGCAGCTTGCGGGGGGGGCTTTACAATGAGCAGTTCTTC.

The V call is TRBV4-3, the J call TRBJ2-3; 10 nucleotides line up with TRBD2. CDR1 LGHNA and CDR2 YSLEER come from the germline V gene. V gave up 0 bases and J gave up 7 bases; unmatched junction bases: 10. The CDR3 length is 17 residues. The CDR3 protein is CASSQDELAGRLNTQYF. DNA for the CDR3: TGCGCCAGCAGCCAAGATGAACTAGCGGGAAGGTTAAATACGCAGTATTTT.

This chain joins TRBV30 and TRBJ2-1; no clear D gene. With 1 base removed from V and 9 bases from J, the gap between germline ends came to 7 bases. The CDR3 loop spans 11 amino acids. The germline CDR1 and CDR2 sequences are GTSNPN and SVGIG (reference sequence). This chain's CDR3 is CAWSARSEQFF. In DNA, the CDR3 is TGTGCCTGGAGTGCTAGGTCTGAGCAGTTCTTC.

This rearrangement joins TRBV5-4 to TRBJ2-3; D remains unclear. V lost 0 bases and J lost 4, with 12 bases in between. Per the germline V gene, CDR1 is SGHNT and CDR2 is YYREEE (reference sequence). CDR3 length equals 15 residues. The CDR3: CASSLEVTGSDTQYF. CDR3 DNA: TGTGCCAGCAGCTTGGAAGTGACGGGTTCAGATACGCAGTATTTT.

This clone has just one count. V usage is TRBV19 and J usage is TRBJ1-6; 9 bases are a match to TRBD1. Germline loops: CDR1 LNHDA, CDR2 SQIVND (reference sequence). The CDR3 extends over 15 amino acids. J gave up 9 bases and V 6 bases, and 9 bases lay outside the gene matches. The CDR3 bases are TGTGCCAGTAGGGAAGGGGACAGGGTTGGTTCACCCCTCCACTTT. This codes for CASREGDRVGSPLHF.

The chain couples TRBV9 to TRBJ1-2, with a tentative D call TRBD1 (6 bases). Germline V gives CDR1 SGDLS, CDR2 YYNGEE. CDR3 length equals 13 residues. V was shortened by 3 bases and J by 8 bases, with 14 bases between the two germline ends. The CDR3 is CASSAQGRMGYTF. CDR3 in DNA: TGTGCCAGCAGCGCACAGGGCAGGATGGGCTACACCTTC.

V gene TRBV7-9 combines with J gene TRBJ2-2; tentatively, D is TRBD2 (6 bases). This CDR3 contains 15 residues. Per the germline V gene, CDR1 is SEHNR and CDR2 is FQNEAQ (reference sequence). The V end lost 5 bases, the J end lost 2 bases, and 12 bases lay between the germline ends. The CDR3 region has the DNA TGTGCCAGCAGCGCCGGGACTTCTAACACCGGGGAGCTGTTTTTT. Encoded protein: CASSAGTSNTGELFF.

The genes are TRBV5-1 and TRBJ2-2, with 7 nucleotides matching TRBD1. Germline V CDR1 and CDR2: SGHRS, YFSETQ. The CDR3 consists of 15 residues. J was trimmed by 3 bases and V by 4 bases; bases with no gene match: 6. CDR3 in DNA: TGCGCCAGCAGCCAAGACAGGGTCGACACCGGGGAGCTGTTTTTT. Its translation: CASSQDRVDTGELFF.

The rearrangement joins TRBV19 to TRBJ2-1; 8 nucleotides match TRBD2. Trimming removed 3 bases from V and 11 bases from J; junction bases left unmatched: 15. The CDR3 contains 16 residues. CDR1 and CDR2 from the germline V gene are LNHDA and SQIVND (reference sequence). The CDR3 spells CASSIFLAGSYTKQFF. DNA of the CDR3: TGTGCCAGTAGTATCTTTCTAGCGGGTTCCTACACTAAGCAGTTCTTC.

This chain links TRBV19 with TRBJ1-2, with D tentatively TRBD1 (6 bases). Germline V gene sequence: CDR1 LNHDA, CDR2 SQIVND (reference sequence). This CDR3 is built from 13 residues. Trimming cost V 4 bases and J 3 bases, with 9 bases left between them. The CDR3 DNA sequence: TGTGCCAGTAGTACCGGACAGTACTATGGCTACACCTTC. Amino acids: CASSTGQYYGYTF.

The CDR3 coding sequence is TGTGCCAGCAGCCGCAGCCGGGTGTGGACCTACGAGCAGTACTTC. Translation: CASSRSRVWTYEQYF. The chain employs TRBV11-2 and TRBJ2-7, with no clear D. The CDR3 loop spans 15 amino acids. Trimming shortened V by 5 bases and J by 2 bases, and 16 bases separated the two germline ends. From germline, CDR1 is SGHAT and CDR2 FQNNGV. Together with reference TRBV11-2 and TRBJ2-7, the CDR3 gives the full variable domain: EAGVAQSPRYKIIEKRQSVAFWCNPISGHATLYWYQQILGQGPKLLIQFQNNGVVDDSQLPKDRFSAERLKGVDSTLKIQPAKLEDSAVYLCASSRSRVWTYEQYFGPGTRLTVT.

This clone showed up just once. CDR3: CASSLGFSGGDYEQYF. CDR3 nucleotide sequence: TGTGCCAGCAGCTTAGGTTTTAGCGGGGGAGACTACGAGCAGTACTTC. The chain links TRBV7-2 to TRBJ2-7, with TRBD2 matching over 9 bases. CDR1 and CDR2 (germline): SGHTA, FQGNSA. The CDR3 contains 16 residues. Trimming at V came to 1 base and at J to 3 bases, leaving 7 bases not matched to a gene.

This chain joins TRBV30 and TRBJ1-6, with 10 bases identical to TRBD1. Trimming took 4 bases from V and 10 from J; bases not matched to a gene: 25. This CDR3 has 20 amino acids. Germline CDR1 GTSNPN, CDR2 SVGIG (reference sequence). Here the CDR3 DNA reads TGTGCCTGGACCCCGGGCCTCCCCACGGGACAGGGGACGACCAGGTCACCCCTCCACTTT. Residues: CAWTPGLPTGQGTTRSPLHF. Filled out from reference TRBV30 and TRBJ1-6, the complete variable domain reads SQTIHQWPATLVQPVGSPLSLECTVEGTSNPNLYWYRQAAGRGLQLLFYSVGIGQISSEVPQNLSASRPQDRQFILSSKKLLLSDSGFYLCAWTPGLPTGQGTTRSPLHFGNGTRLTVT.